This T cell receptor beta chain stems from a study of blood T cell repertoires in COVID-19. The overall study: Sites across the United States, Italy and Spain contributed samples from acute and convalescent COVID-19.

The CDR3 totals 16 residues. Germline CDR1 and CDR2: SNHLY and FYNNEI. V was trimmed by 6 bases and J by 1 base, leaving 18 bases between them. The study drew participants aged about 18 to 90 years from some 24 US areas. Clinical history reported by participants formed the basis on which cohorts were assigned. Authors' analysis steps: For nucleated cells, counts were estimated from reference gene primer amplification. Clones were sequenced by immunoSEQ multiplex PCR, and TCRdb holds only the in-frame ones, with some missing. That table furnishes V, J and clone size, whereas the DNA furnished D and trimming. The table records 150,000 or so clones, roughly 87% of them present only once.

The source is a human donor with acute COVID-19. The donor label of this sample is uncertain. This sequence joins TRBV2 and TRBJ1-2; perhaps TRBD1 as D (6 bases). Source material: PBMCs or T cells enriched from blood (not recorded which). The CDR3 sequence: CASSETITGFNYGYTF. CDR3 coding DNA: TGTGCCAGCAGCGAAACCATTACAGGGTTTAACTATGGCTACACCTTC.